This is a list of T cell receptor beta chains from one sample in a study of T cells after yellow fever vaccination. TCRdb processed the 5' RACE reads anew with MiXCR; each CDR3 protein has one entry. In the table there are more than 90,000 distinct CDR3 sequences, 6.5% to 9% of which are singletons. Here the sequenced sample was CD4+ T cells sorted from PBMCs, taken 45 days after the first yellow fever vaccination. Source of these receptors: a man aged 18-30 years who received the YFV17D yellow fever vaccine. Both conserved end residues are part of each CDR3. A D gene is named only where the DNA matches it firmly. Clone size is shown for a subset of rows, as once, few, many or a class of expanded clone.

J gene,D gene,clone size,V gene,CDR3 protein,CDR3 DNA
TRBJ2-2,TRBD1,-,TRBV12-5,CASGFRAGGATGELFF,TGTGCTAGTGGTTTTAGGGCAGGGGGCGCAACCGGGGAGCTGTTTTTT
TRBJ2-2,-,many,TRBV12-3/TRBV12-4,CASRSTGGDTGELFF,TGTGCCAGCAGGAGCACCGGGGGAGACACCGGGGAGCTGTTTTTT
TRBJ1-6,-,many,TRBV12-3/TRBV12-4,CASSLLGRRNSPLHF,TGTGCCAGCAGTTTATTGGGGCGTAGGAATTCACCCCTCCACTTT
TRBJ2-1,-,many,TRBV7-2,CASSPSQGYNEQFF,TGTGCCAGCAGCCCCTCACAGGGCTACAATGAGCAGTTCTTC
TRBJ2-7,TRBD2,many,TRBV7-3,CASSSTGTTGEQYF,TGTGCCAGCAGCTCCACCGGGACTACGGGGGAGCAGTACTTC
TRBJ2-3,TRBD1,many,TRBV12-3/TRBV12-4,CASSRQGLSTDTQYF,TGTGCCAGCAGTCGACAGGGGCTTAGCACAGATACGCAGTATTTT
TRBJ2-5,-,many,TRBV11-2,CASSLFPRQQETQYF,TGTGCCAGCAGCTTATTCCCCAGACAGCAAGAGACCCAGTACTTC
TRBJ1-3,-,few,TRBV4-1,CASSRTGTRASGNTIYF,TGCGCCAGCAGCCGAACCGGGACCCGGGCATCCGGAAACACCATATATTTT
TRBJ2-1,-,many,TRBV5-1,CASSLKDYNEQFF,TGCGCCAGCAGCTTAAAGGATTACAATGAGCAGTTCTTC
TRBJ2-7,TRBD1,-,TRBV25-1,CASSDPGQAYEQYF,TGTGCCAGCAGTGATCCGGGACAGGCCTACGAGCAGTACTTC
TRBJ2-5,TRBD1,many,TRBV7-8,CASSTGGETQYF,TGTGCCAGCAGCACAGGGGGGGAGACCCAGTACTTC
TRBJ2-7,-,many,TRBV3-1,CASSQLYEQYF,TGTGCCAGCAGCCAACTTTACGAGCAGTACTTC
TRBJ1-6,TRBD1,many,TRBV20-1,CSASPDRDSPLHF,TGCAGTGCTAGTCCGGACAGGGACTCACCCCTCCACTTT
TRBJ2-1,TRBD2,many,TRBV7-9,CASSLALAGIYNEQFF,TGTGCCAGCAGCCTCGCCCTAGCGGGGATTTACAATGAGCAGTTCTTC
TRBJ1-1,-,many,TRBV3-1,CASSQQMNTEAFF,TGTGCCAGCAGCCAACAGATGAACACTGAAGCTTTCTTT
TRBJ1-5,-,-,TRBV15,CATSRTRRGSGSNQPQHF,TGTGCCACCAGCAGAACTCGGCGCGGATCTGGTAGCAATCAGCCCCAGCATTTT
TRBJ2-3,TRBD2,many,TRBV7-9,CAGTSGSTDTQYF,TGTGCCGGGACTAGCGGGAGCACAGATACGCAGTATTTT
TRBJ2-1,-,-,TRBV7-2,CASSLNQPIGYNEQFF,TGTGCCAGCAGCTTAAATCAGCCGATCGGATACAATGAGCAGTTCTTC
TRBJ1-2,TRBD1,many,TRBV4-1,CASSQAPRQGVYGYTF,TGCGCCAGCAGCCAAGCCCCCCGCCAGGGGGTCTATGGCTACACCTTC
TRBJ1-2,-,many,TRBV3-1,CASSLGIYGYTF,TGTGCCAGCAGTCTGGGGATCTATGGCTACACCTTC
TRBJ1-1,-,many,TRBV6-5,CASSYLDLRDSREAFF,TGTGCCAGCAGTTACCTCGACCTACGAGACTCACGCGAAGCTTTCTTT
TRBJ1-6,TRBD1,many,TRBV19,CASRFGQGNSPLHF,TGTGCCAGTAGATTTGGACAGGGAAATTCACCCCTCCACTTT
TRBJ1-6,-,many,TRBV12-3/TRBV12-4,CASSYQSYNSPLHF,TGTGCCAGCAGTTATCAGTCCTATAATTCACCCCTCCACTTT
TRBJ2-1,-,many,TRBV18,CASSPPWPADRADEQFF,TGTGCCAGCTCACCACCGTGGCCGGCTGATCGGGCCGATGAGCAGTTCTTC
TRBJ1-4,-,many,TRBV5-1,CASSSLGEKLFF,TGCGCCAGCAGCTCGCTCGGTGAAAAACTGTTTTTT
TRBJ1-4,TRBD1,few,TRBV20-1,CSAFRDRGSEKLFF,TGCAGTGCTTTCCGGGACAGGGGATCTGAAAAACTGTTTTTT
TRBJ2-1,TRBD2,few,TRBV20-1,CSADSSGGARDEQFF,TGCAGTGCTGATTCTAGCGGGGGGGCAAGGGATGAGCAGTTCTTC
TRBJ1-1,TRBD1,many,TRBV30,CAFRDREKVTVTEAFF,TGTGCCTTCCGCGACAGGGAAAAAGTGACGGTCACTGAAGCTTTCTTT
TRBJ1-6,-,few,TRBV20-1,CSARVGSNSPLHF,TGCAGTGCTAGAGTGGGGAGTAATTCACCCCTCCACTTT
TRBJ1-1,TRBD1,many,TRBV20-1,CSARTGGVGTEAFF,TGCAGTGCTAGGACAGGGGGAGTGGGCACTGAAGCTTTCTTT
TRBJ1-4,TRBD1,many,TRBV6-5,CASSYSTGGSEKLFF,TGTGCCAGCAGTTACTCCACAGGGGGGAGTGAAAAACTGTTTTTT
TRBJ1-1,-,many,TRBV5-1,CASSLVGGGDTEAFF,TGCGCCAGCAGCTTGGTCGGAGGAGGGGACACTGAAGCTTTCTTT
TRBJ1-5,-,-,TRBV3-1,CASSQWNQPQHF,TGTGCCAGCAGCCAATGGAATCAGCCCCAGCATTTT
TRBJ2-3,-,many,TRBV5-1,CASSFSVPPTDTQYF,TGCGCCAGCAGCTTTTCGGTACCTCCCACAGATACGCAGTATTTT
TRBJ1-2,-,many,TRBV15,CATSPPRSGGYTF,TGTGCCACCTCACCCCCTCGGTCCGGAGGCTACACCTTC
TRBJ2-5,-,many,TRBV5-1,CASSLQGGAEETQYF,TGCGCCAGCAGCTTGCAAGGAGGGGCGGAAGAGACCCAGTACTTC
TRBJ2-5,-,many,TRBV28,CASSLYQVGTQYF,TGTGCCAGCAGTTTATACCAGGTTGGGACCCAGTACTTC
TRBJ1-1,-,many,TRBV3-1,CASSQVGSPGRAFF,TGTGCCAGCAGCCAAGTGGGCTCCCCCGGACGAGCTTTCTTT
TRBJ2-2,TRBD2,many,TRBV4-3,CASSQTGGAFAGELFF,TGCGCCAGCAGCCAGACCGGGGGGGCCTTCGCCGGGGAGCTGTTTTTT
TRBJ2-5,-,many,TRBV5-4,CASSEPLAGTQYF,TGTGCCAGCAGCGAGCCCCTGGCGGGGACCCAGTACTTC
TRBJ1-2,-,-,TRBV28,CASSTSGLGYTF,TGTGCCAGTTCCACGTCCGGCCTAGGCTACACCTTC
TRBJ2-3,-,many,TRBV18,CASSLLGGPDTQYF,TGTGCCAGCTCACTGCTAGGGGGGCCAGATACGCAGTATTTT
TRBJ1-5,-,many,TRBV6-2/TRBV6-3,CASSYEGQNSNQPQHF,TGTGCCAGCAGCTACGAGGGACAAAATAGCAATCAGCCCCAGCATTTT
TRBJ1-1,-,many,TRBV11-2,CASSFLKGRYTEAFF,TGTGCCAGCAGCTTTCTCAAGGGTCGGTACACTGAAGCTTTCTTT
TRBJ2-3,-,many,TRBV6-5,CASSYPRQAFSTDTQYF,TGTGCCAGCAGTTACCCTCGGCAAGCCTTTAGCACAGATACGCAGTATTTT
TRBJ2-2,-,many,TRBV3-1,CASSQEGGPGELFF,TGTGCCAGCAGCCAAGAAGGGGGGCCCGGGGAGCTGTTTTTT